This passage covers 12 T cell receptor beta chains from one sample sequenced in a study of blood T cells in healthy people across ages. For the second PCR, which ran for roughly 6 to 12 cycles, a sample-barcoded 5' primer and a J-beta primer mix were used. MiXCR, run by TCRdb on the 5' RACE reads, gives a single entry per CDR3 protein. Of 600,000 or so distinct CDR3 sequences detected, roughly 43% appear once; the ten largest clones hold around 25%. Sequencing input: blood. These receptors all come from an elderly man in good health.

This sequence joins TRBV3-1 and TRBJ2-3; D call uncertain. This CDR3 is built from 17 residues. V was cut by 2 bases and J by 4 bases, with 19 bases left in between. The germline V gene encodes CDR1 LGHDT and CDR2 YNNKEL (reference sequence). For the CDR3, the DNA is TGTGCCAGCAGCCAACCCCTCGATGGCAGAGCACCAGATACGCAGTATTTT. This codes for CASSQPLDGRAPDTQYF.

V is TRBV19 and J is TRBJ2-3; perhaps TRBD2 as D (6 bases). V was clipped by 10 bases and J by 2 bases, with 19 bases between them. The CDR3 is 15 residues long. Per the germline V gene, CDR1 is LNHDA and CDR2 is SQIVND (reference sequence). CDR3 nucleotides: TGTGCCACTACGGGCGGGAATGTCTTCACAGATACGCAGTATTTT. Translation gives CATTGGNVFTDTQYF.

This clonotype was detected ten times or more. The V gene is TRBV6-2 or TRBV6-3, the J gene TRBJ2-7; 12 nucleotides align to TRBD2. Germline V gene data show CDR1 as MNHEY and CDR2 as SVGEGT. The V gene end was trimmed by 7 bases and the J gene end by 4 bases; junction bases not matched to a gene: 5. The CDR3 contains 14 residues. The CDR3, as DNA: TGTGCCAGCACCGGACTAGCGGGGAGTTACGAGCAGTACTTC. It specifies CASTGLAGSYEQYF.

This chain uses TRBV6-5 with TRBJ2-3; no reliable D call. The CDR3 covers 12 residues. Trimming removed 6 bases from V and 4 bases from J, with 8 bases in between. Germline lookup yields CDR1 MNHEY and CDR2 SVGAGI. This chain's CDR3 is CASRSDADTQYF. In DNA, the CDR3 is TGTGCCAGCAGGTCGGACGCAGATACGCAGTATTTT.

In its sample, this clonotype was seen a few times. The genes are TRBV7-9 and TRBJ1-2; D perhaps matches TRBD1 (5 bases). Trimming cost V 2 bases and J 8 bases, with 12 bases left between them. This CDR3 is built from 13 residues. CDR1 is SEHNR, CDR2 FQNEAQ, per germline (reference sequence). The CDR3: CASSLMPGTGYTF. The CDR3 DNA reads TGTGCCAGCAGCTTAATGCCAGGGACCGGCTACACCTTC.

The sample holds many counts of this clonotype. V and J are TRBV6-6 and TRBJ1-4, with D perhaps TRBD1 (5 bases). The CDR3 contains 16 residues. CDR1 is MNHNY, CDR2 SVGAGI, per germline (reference sequence). The ends were cut back, 6 bases at V and 5 bases at J, with 19 bases in the middle. The CDR3 protein is CASSAPSGEGNEKLFF. DNA of the CDR3: TGTGCCAGCAGCGCACCTTCGGGGGAGGGGAATGAAAAACTGTTTTTT.

This clonotype turned up a few times. The chain has TRBV5-1 and TRBJ2-6; TRBD1 matches 8 bases. The junction had 6 bases not matched to a gene; V was cut back by 1 base and J by 0 bases. The germline gives CDR1 SGHRS, CDR2 YFSETQ. The CDR3 length is 18 residues. The CDR3: CASSLRTGRNSGANVLTF. CDR3 nucleotides: TGCGCCAGCAGCTTGAGGACAGGGAGGAACTCTGGGGCCAACGTCCTGACTTTC. The entire variable domain, with the rest obtained from reference TRBV5-1 and TRBJ2-6, is as follows: KAGVTQTPRYLIKTRGQQVTLSCSPISGHRSVSWYQQTPGQGLQFLFEYFSETQRNKGNFPGRFSGRQFSNSRSEMNVSTLELGDSALYLCASSLRTGRNSGANVLTFGAGSRLTVL.

The rearrangement links TRBV9 to TRBJ1-2; the D gene is possibly TRBD1 (5 bases). The CDR3 contains 13 residues. From germline, CDR1 is SGDLS and CDR2 YYNGEE. V shed 0 bases and J shed 8 bases, with 11 bases lying between them. CDR3 in amino acids: CASSVDSGSGYTF. DNA for the CDR3: TGTGCCAGCAGCGTAGATTCAGGGAGCGGCTACACCTTC.

The V and J genes are TRBV5-1 and TRBJ2-5; 8 positions agree with TRBD1. The CDR3 loop spans 14 amino acids. Germline V gene lookup returns CDR1 SGHRS and CDR2 YFSETQ. With V trimmed by 5 bases and J by 2 bases, 5 bases remained unmatched. The CDR3 coding sequence is TGCGCCAGCAGGCGCGGACAGGGACAAGAGACCCAGTACTTC. Protein product: CASRRGQGQETQYF.

The rearrangement joins TRBV2 to TRBJ2-6; D is possibly TRBD2 (6 bases). The CDR3 runs 16 residues. The V end was cut by 6 bases, the J end by 0 bases, with 12 bases between. Germline V gene sequence: CDR1 SNHLY, CDR2 FYNNEI. CDR3 protein: CASSTGLNSGANVLTF. In DNA, the CDR3 is TGTGCCAGCAGCACGGGACTCAACTCTGGGGCCAACGTCCTGACTTTC.

Only a few counts were recorded for this clonotype. V gene TRBV28 combines with J gene TRBJ1-2, with 7 bases lining up with TRBD1. The V gene's germline CDR1 is MDHEN and CDR2 SYDVKM. The CDR3 length is 15 residues. After removal of 7 bases from V and 4 bases from J, the junction contained 12 bases not matched to a gene. The CDR3 is CASKLPQGEGYGYTF. The CDR3 DNA follows: TGTGCCAGCAAACTACCCCAGGGGGAGGGCTATGGCTACACCTTC.

The J gene is TRBJ2-5, the V gene TRBV29-1; 13 bases are a match to TRBD2. After removal of 6 bases from V and 4 bases from J, the junction contained 5 bases not matched to a gene. CDR1 is SQVTM, CDR2 ANQGSEA, per germline. The CDR3 is 14 residues long. The CDR3 DNA reads as TGCAGCGTGGGACTAGCGGGGAGGCCAGAGACCCAGTACTTC. Translating it yields CSVGLAGRPETQYF.